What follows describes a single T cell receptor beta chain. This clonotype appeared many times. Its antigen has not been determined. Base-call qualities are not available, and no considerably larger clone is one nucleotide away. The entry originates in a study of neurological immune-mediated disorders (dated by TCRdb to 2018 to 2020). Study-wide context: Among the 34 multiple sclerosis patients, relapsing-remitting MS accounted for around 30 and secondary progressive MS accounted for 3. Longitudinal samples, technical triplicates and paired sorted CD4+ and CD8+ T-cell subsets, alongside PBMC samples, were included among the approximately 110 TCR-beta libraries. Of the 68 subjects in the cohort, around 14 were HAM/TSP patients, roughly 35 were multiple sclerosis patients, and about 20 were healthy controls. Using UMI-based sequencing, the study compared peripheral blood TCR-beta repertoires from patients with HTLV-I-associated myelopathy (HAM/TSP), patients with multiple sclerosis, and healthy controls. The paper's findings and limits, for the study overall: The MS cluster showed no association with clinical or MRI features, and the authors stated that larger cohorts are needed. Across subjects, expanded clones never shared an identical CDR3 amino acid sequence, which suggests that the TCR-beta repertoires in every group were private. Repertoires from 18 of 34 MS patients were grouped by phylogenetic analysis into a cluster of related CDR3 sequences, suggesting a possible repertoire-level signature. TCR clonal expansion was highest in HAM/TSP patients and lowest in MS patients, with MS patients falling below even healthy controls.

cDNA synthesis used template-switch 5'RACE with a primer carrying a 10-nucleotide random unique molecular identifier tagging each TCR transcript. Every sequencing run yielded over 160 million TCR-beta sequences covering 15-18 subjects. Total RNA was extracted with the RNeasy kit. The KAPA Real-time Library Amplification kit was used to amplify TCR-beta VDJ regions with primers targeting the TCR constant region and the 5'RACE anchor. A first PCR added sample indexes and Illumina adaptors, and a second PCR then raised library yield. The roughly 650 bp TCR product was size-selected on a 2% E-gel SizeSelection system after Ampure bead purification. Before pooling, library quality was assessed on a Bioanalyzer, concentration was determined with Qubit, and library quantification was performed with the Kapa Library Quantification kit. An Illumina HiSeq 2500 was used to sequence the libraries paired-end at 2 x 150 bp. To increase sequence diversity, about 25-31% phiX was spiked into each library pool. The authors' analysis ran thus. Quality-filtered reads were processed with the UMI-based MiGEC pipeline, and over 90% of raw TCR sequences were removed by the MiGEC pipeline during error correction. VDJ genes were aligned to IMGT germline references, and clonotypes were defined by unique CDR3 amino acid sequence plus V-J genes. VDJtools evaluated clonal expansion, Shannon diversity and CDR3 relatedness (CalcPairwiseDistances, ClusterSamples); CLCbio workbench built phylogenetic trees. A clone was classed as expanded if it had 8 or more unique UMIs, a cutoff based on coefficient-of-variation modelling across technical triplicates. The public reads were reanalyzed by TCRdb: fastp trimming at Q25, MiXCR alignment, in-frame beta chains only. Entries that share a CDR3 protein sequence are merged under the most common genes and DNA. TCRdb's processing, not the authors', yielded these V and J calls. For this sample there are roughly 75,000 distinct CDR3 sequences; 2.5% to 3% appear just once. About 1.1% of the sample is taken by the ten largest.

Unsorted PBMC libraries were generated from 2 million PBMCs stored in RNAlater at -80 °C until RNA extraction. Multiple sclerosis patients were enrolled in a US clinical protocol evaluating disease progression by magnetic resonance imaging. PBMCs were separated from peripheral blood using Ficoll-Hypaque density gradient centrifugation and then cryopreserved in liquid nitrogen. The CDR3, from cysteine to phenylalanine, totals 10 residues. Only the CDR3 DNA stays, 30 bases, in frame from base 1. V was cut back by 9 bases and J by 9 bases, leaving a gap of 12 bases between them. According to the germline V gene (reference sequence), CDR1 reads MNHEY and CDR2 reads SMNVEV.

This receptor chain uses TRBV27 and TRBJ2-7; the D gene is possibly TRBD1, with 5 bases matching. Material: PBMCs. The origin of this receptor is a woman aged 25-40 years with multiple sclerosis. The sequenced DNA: TGTGCCAGAGGACACTCGGGGCAGTACTTC. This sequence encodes CARGHSGQYF.